Presented here are 14 T cell receptor beta chains from one specimen sequenced in a study of graft-versus-host responses after intestinal transplantation. These receptors have no identified antigens. Method: immunoSEQ multiplex PCR; TCRdb's copy keeps in-frame clones and lacks some. The sample holds 80,000 to 100,000 clones, approximately 90% seen once. The sequencing here drew on unstimulated CD4+ T cells sorted from spleen or lymph node cells, taken before intestinal transplant. The receptor set was obtained from a human donor who received an intestinal transplant.

The rearrangement joins TRBV5-1 to TRBJ1-1, with D maybe TRBD1 (6 bases). Germline CDR1 is SGHRS and CDR2 is YFSETQ. Trimming shortened V by 4 bases and J by 2 bases, and 9 bases separated the two germline ends. The CDR3 totals 13 residues. The chain's CDR3 is CASSLDSNTEAFF. In nucleotides, the CDR3 is TGCGCCAGCAGCCTGGACAGCAACACTGAAGCTTTCTTT.

This chain joins TRBV27 and TRBJ1-6; the D is unclear. V lost 6 bases to trimming and J lost 8 bases, with 14 bases between them. Germline CDR1 MNHEY, CDR2 SMNVEV (reference sequence). The length of the CDR3 is 14 residues. CDR3 sequence reads: CASRGDLWYSPLHF. DNA of the CDR3: TGTGCCAGCAGAGGAGACCTGTGGTATTCACCCCTCCACTTT.

DNA of the CDR3: TGTGCCAGCAGTTTCGGGGACAGGGGGTTGTATGGCTACACCTTC. Translated: CASSFGDRGLYGYTF. V is TRBV28 and J is TRBJ1-2; TRBD1 aligns across 11 bases. Germline-derived CDR1 and CDR2 are MDHEN and SYDVKM. Trimming took 3 bases from V and 5 from J; bases not matched to a gene: 5. The CDR3 totals 15 residues.

V is TRBV5-1 and J is TRBJ1-1; TRBD1 might be the D (5 bases). The CDR3 length is 17 residues. Per germline, CDR1 SGHRS and CDR2 YFSETQ. Trimming cost V 0 bases and J 1 base, with 16 bases left between them. In DNA form, the CDR3 reads TGCGCCAGCAGCTTGGGGGGCAGGGCCCTTGGGAACACTGAAGCTTTCTTT. Translated: CASSLGGRALGNTEAFF.

The V call is TRBV6-1, the J call TRBJ2-1; 13 bases are shared with TRBD2. This CDR3 has 14 amino acids. With 6 bases clipped from V and 12 bases from J, the junction kept 8 bases outside the gene matches. The germline gives CDR1 MNHNS, CDR2 SASEGT. The CDR3 nucleotides are TGTGCCAGCAGGGGGGGACTAGCGGGATCGGGGCAGTTCTTC. Its protein is CASRGGLAGSGQFF.

The chain couples TRBV18 to TRBJ2-3; 7 positions agree with TRBD2. The ends lost 2 bases at V and 0 bases at J; junction bases unmatched: 5. The germline V gene has CDR1 KGHSH and CDR2 LQKENI. This CDR3 has 16 residues. CDR3 sequence (DNA): TGTGCCAGCTCACCAGTTGCTAGCGGTAGCACAGATACGCAGTATTTT. The encoded protein is CASSPVASGSTDTQYF.

This chain links TRBV7-2 with TRBJ2-2, with 8 positions matching TRBD1. The CDR3 covers 15 residues. CDR1 SGHTA and CDR2 FQGNSA come from the germline V gene. With 2 bases clipped from V and 3 bases from J, the junction kept 2 bases outside the gene matches. This CDR3 is CASSLHRGDTGELFF. The CDR3 DNA follows: TGTGCCAGCAGCTTACACAGGGGGGACACCGGGGAGCTGTTTTTT.

The rearrangement links TRBV5-1 to TRBJ2-2, with 8 bases matching TRBD1. The V gene's germline CDR1 is SGHRS and CDR2 YFSETQ. The CDR3 is made up of 16 amino acids. The V gene end was trimmed by 4 bases and the J gene end by 5 bases; junction bases not matched to a gene: 10. The CDR3 region has the DNA TGCGCCAGCAGCATAGGCCAGGGGGCGAGAACCGGGGAGCTGTTTTTT. This gives the protein CASSIGQGARTGELFF.

Here the CDR3 reads CASSFSGGADREQYF. As DNA, the CDR3 is TGTGCCAGCAGCTTTTCAGGGGGCGCAGACCGCGAGCAGTACTTC. This chain joins TRBV7-2 and TRBJ2-7, with TRBD1 identical over 8 bases. With V trimmed by 3 bases and J by 6 bases, 10 bases remained unmatched. This CDR3 is built from 15 residues. Germline lookup yields CDR1 SGHTA and CDR2 FQGNSA.

The chain employs TRBV6-5 and TRBJ2-7; D not resolved. Germline loops: CDR1 MNHEY, CDR2 SVGAGI. The V and J ends lost 0 bases and 2 bases respectively, with 14 bases between them. The length of the CDR3 is 16 residues. CDR3 in DNA: TGTGCCAGCAGTTACTCGAGATGGTCATCGGCCTACGAGCAGTACTTC. It is translated as CASSYSRWSSAYEQYF.

The chain joins TRBV5-6 to TRBJ2-4; TRBD1 is a possible D gene (5 bases). V lost 2 bases and J lost 2, with 11 bases in between. The CDR3 consists of 15 residues. CDR1 is SGHDT and CDR2 is YYEEEE in the germline V gene. CDR3 in DNA: TGTGCCAGCAGCTTACAGGTGGTGACCAAAAACATTCAGTACTTC. Protein product: CASSLQVVTKNIQYF.

The J gene is TRBJ1-3, the V gene TRBV7-2, with D possibly matching TRBD1 (5 bases). V was pared by 2 bases and J by 0 bases, with 11 bases between. Germline CDR1 is SGHTA and CDR2 is FQGNSA. The CDR3 length is 16 residues. The CDR3 DNA sequence: TGTGCCAGCAGCTTATCTGGCAGGGTCTCTGGAAACACCATATATTTT. This codes for CASSLSGRVSGNTIYF. Complete variable domain (other parts from reference TRBV7-2 and TRBJ1-3): GAGVSQSPSNKVTEKGKDVELRCDPISGHTALYWYRQSLGQGLEFLIYFQGNSAPDKSGLPSDRFSAERTGGSVSTLTIQRTQQEDSAVYLCASSLSGRVSGNTIYFGEGSWLTVV.

The CDR3 DNA reads as TGTGCCAGCAGCTTCCGCGGCTACAATGAGCAGTTCTTC. Translating it yields CASSFRGYNEQFF. V is TRBV7-9 and J is TRBJ2-1; no reliable D call. This CDR3 spans 13 amino acids. The ends were cut back, 3 bases at V and 3 bases at J, with 6 bases in the middle. Germline V gene lookup returns CDR1 SEHNR and CDR2 FQNEAQ (reference sequence).

In its sample, this clone was seen once. CDR3 in DNA: TGTGCCAGCAGTCTTGACAGGGGGTTGGAAAAACTGTTTTTT. This translates into CASSLDRGLEKLFF. The chain couples TRBV2 to TRBJ1-4; 9 bases are a match to TRBD1. The CDR3 totals 14 residues. Germline CDR1 SNHLY, CDR2 FYNNEI. V gave up 5 bases and J gave up 8 bases; unmatched junction bases: 6.